These T cell receptor beta chains were read from a single sample in a study of control samples from healthy donors and cancer patients. TCRdb's table, derived via immunoSEQ multiplex PCR, lists solely in-frame clones and lacks some. The data show some 130,000 clones, with approximately 92% seen just once and more than 2% held by the top ten. The sequenced material came from blood. These receptors were taken from a man in his late teens or twenties in good health. Each CDR3 is given with its conserved first and last residue. The order of the fields is V gene, J gene, D gene, clone size, CDR3 DNA, CDR3 protein. The D gene is left open where the match is weak. A row's size may be missing; if present it is once, few, many or a size class.

v_call: TRBV28
j_call: TRBJ1-5
d_call: -
clone_size: -
cdr3_nt: TGTGCCAGCAGTCCCGACCGGTTTCGGCAGCCCCAGCATTTT
cdr3_aa: CASSPDRFRQPQHF

v_call: TRBV19
j_call: TRBJ2-2
d_call: TRBD2
clone_size: -
cdr3_nt: TGTGCCAGTAGTACCCGGGGCGGGGGGACCGGGGAGCTGTTTTTT
cdr3_aa: CASSTRGGGTGELFF

v_call: TRBV19
j_call: TRBJ1-5
d_call: -
clone_size: -
cdr3_nt: TGTGCCAGTAGTGTATCAGGGAGTTATAGCAATCAGCCCCAGCATTTT
cdr3_aa: CASSVSGSYSNQPQHF

v_call: TRBV29-1
j_call: TRBJ2-1
d_call: -
clone_size: -
cdr3_nt: TGCAGCGTTGATACAGGGCCGTCCTCCTACAATGAGCAGTTCTTC
cdr3_aa: CSVDTGPSSYNEQFF

v_call: TRBV12-5
j_call: TRBJ2-2
d_call: -
clone_size: few
cdr3_nt: TGTGCTAGTGGTTTGGTCAGGGACGGAACCGGGGAGCTGTTTTTT
cdr3_aa: CASGLVRDGTGELFF

v_call: TRBV19
j_call: TRBJ2-2
d_call: -
clone_size: -
cdr3_nt: TGTGCCAGTAGTGGGTGGGCGGGATACGACACCGGGGAGCTGTTTTTT
cdr3_aa: CASSGWAGYDTGELFF

v_call: TRBV18
j_call: TRBJ2-5
d_call: -
clone_size: -
cdr3_nt: TGTGCCAGCGGTGCGCAGGGGCAAGAGACCCAGTACTTC
cdr3_aa: CASGAQGQETQYF

v_call: TRBV6-6
j_call: TRBJ1-2
d_call: -
clone_size: -
cdr3_nt: TGTGCCGGATGTAAAGGGTTGGACTATGGCTACACCTTC
cdr3_aa: CAGCKGLDYGYTF

v_call: TRBV28
j_call: TRBJ1-5
d_call: -
clone_size: few
cdr3_nt: TGTGCCAGCACGGACGGAGGTAATCAGCCCCAGCATTTT
cdr3_aa: CASTDGGNQPQHF

v_call: TRBV30
j_call: TRBJ1-4
d_call: -
clone_size: -
cdr3_nt: TGTGCCTGGAGTGTAATAAGGGATCGTGGTGAAAAACTGTTTTTT
cdr3_aa: CAWSVIRDRGEKLFF

v_call: TRBV6-5
j_call: TRBJ1-1
d_call: TRBD1
clone_size: once
cdr3_nt: TGTGCCAGCAGTCCGGAAGGGGGCACGGGCACTGAAGCTTTCTTT
cdr3_aa: CASSPEGGTGTEAFF

v_call: TRBV10-3
j_call: TRBJ1-2
d_call: -
clone_size: -
cdr3_nt: TGTGCCATCACCGGGACGGAAAACTATGGCTACACCTTC
cdr3_aa: CAITGTENYGYTF

v_call: TRBV6-4
j_call: TRBJ2-3
d_call: -
clone_size: once
cdr3_nt: TGTGCCAGCAGTTCTGCACCTTATGGAGATACGCAGTATTTT
cdr3_aa: CASSSAPYGDTQYF

v_call: TRBV3-1/TRBV3-2
j_call: TRBJ1-6
d_call: TRBD1
clone_size: few
cdr3_nt: TGTGCCAGCAGCCCGAGAGAGGGCAGGGGGTATTCACCCCTCCACTTT
cdr3_aa: CASSPREGRGYSPLHF

v_call: TRBV30
j_call: TRBJ2-5
d_call: -
clone_size: -
cdr3_nt: TGTGCCTGGAGCGGAGGGGGTGCTCGCTTGGGAGAGACCCAGTACTTC
cdr3_aa: CAWSGGGARLGETQYF

v_call: TRBV29-1
j_call: TRBJ2-1
d_call: -
clone_size: -
cdr3_nt: TGCAGCGTTGAGCGGGATTCCGGTGAGCAGTTCTTC
cdr3_aa: CSVERDSGEQFF